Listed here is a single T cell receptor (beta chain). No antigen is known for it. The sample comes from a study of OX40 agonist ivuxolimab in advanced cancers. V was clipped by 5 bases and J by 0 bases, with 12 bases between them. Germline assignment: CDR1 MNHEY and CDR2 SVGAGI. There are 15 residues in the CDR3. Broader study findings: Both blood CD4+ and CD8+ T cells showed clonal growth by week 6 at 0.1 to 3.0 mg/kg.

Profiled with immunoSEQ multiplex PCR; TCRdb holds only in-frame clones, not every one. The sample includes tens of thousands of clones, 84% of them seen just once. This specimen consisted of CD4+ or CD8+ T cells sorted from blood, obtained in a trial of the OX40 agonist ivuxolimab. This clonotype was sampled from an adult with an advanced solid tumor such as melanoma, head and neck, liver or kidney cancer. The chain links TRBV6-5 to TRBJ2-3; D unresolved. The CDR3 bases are TGTGCCAGCAGTCGAACCCTATCTAGCACAGATACGCAGTATTTT. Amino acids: CASSRTLSSTDTQYF.